A single sample gave rise to the 13 T cell receptor beta chains below, sequenced in a study of control samples from healthy donors and cancer patients. Generated by immunoSEQ multiplex PCR, the TCRdb table keeps only in-frame clones and is missing some. The sample holds 150,000 to 180,000 clones; approximately 93% are singletons and the top ten take approximately 5.5%. Sequencing input: blood. These receptors originate from a middle-aged man in good health.

The gene calls are TRBV6-5 and TRBJ1-1, with D tentatively TRBD1 (5 bases). The CDR3 extends over 13 amino acids. CDR1 and CDR2 (germline): MNHEY, SVGAGI. Trimming shortened V by 5 bases and J by 6 bases, and 13 bases separated the two germline ends. The CDR3 coding sequence is TGTGCCAGCAGTCATGGAGAGGGACCTGAAGCTTTCTTT. It encodes CASSHGEGPEAFF.

The V and J genes are TRBV6-2 or TRBV6-3 and TRBJ1-5; a possible D gene is TRBD1 (5 bases). The CDR3 has 14 residues. V was clipped by 5 bases and J by 3 bases, with 11 bases between them. Germline loops: CDR1 MNHEY, CDR2 SVGEGT. CDR3 sequence reads: CASSRDGFNQPQHF. CDR3 DNA sequence: TGTGCCAGCAGTCGGGACGGCTTCAATCAGCCCCAGCATTTT.

The chain links TRBV9 to TRBJ2-7; perhaps TRBD1 as D (6 bases). Trimming removed 0 bases at V and 5 bases at J, with 12 bases between. The CDR3 spans 14 residues. The V gene's germline CDR1 is SGDLS and CDR2 YYNGEE. CDR3 nucleotides: TGTGCCAGCAGCGTAGTTCGACAGGCCCACGAGCAGTACTTC. Translating it yields CASSVVRQAHEQYF.

The chain links TRBV12-5 to TRBJ1-6; D is unclear. Germline loops: CDR1 LGHNT, CDR2 FRNRAP. CDR3 length: 12 amino acids. V lost 8 bases and J lost 5, with 7 bases in between. The CDR3 loop is CASRRDNSPLHF. The CDR3 DNA reads as TGTGCTAGTCGCAGAGATAATTCACCCCTCCACTTT.

V is TRBV6-5 and J is TRBJ1-6; D call uncertain. The V end was cut by 10 bases, the J end by 6 bases, with 16 bases between. CDR1 MNHEY and CDR2 SVGAGI come from the germline V gene. The CDR3 extends over 14 amino acids. The CDR3 DNA reads as TGTGCCACAGCCGATAGGATCACTAATTCACCCCTCCACTTT. Translation: CATADRITNSPLHF.

The chain is built from TRBV6-6 and TRBJ1-4, with D perhaps TRBD1 (6 bases). The CDR3 loop spans 14 amino acids. V dropped 0 bases and J dropped 8 bases, with 10 bases sitting between them. Germline V CDR1 and CDR2: MNHNY, SVGAGI (reference sequence). The chain's CDR3 is CASSYSQGREKLFF. In DNA, the CDR3 is TGTGCCAGCAGTTACTCACAGGGACGGGAAAAACTGTTTTTT.

This clone came up a few times. The chain links TRBV12-3 or TRBV12-4 to TRBJ1-6; D gene ambiguous. This CDR3 region has 12 residues. Trimming stripped 5 bases from V and 7 bases from J, with 6 bases between. CDR3 sequence (DNA): TGTGCCAGCAGTGAAGGAAATTCACCCCTCCACTTT. This sequence encodes CASSEGNSPLHF.

The CDR3 DNA follows: TGCAGCGTTGAAGATCATTTTAGTGGGTTAAGGACTGAAGCTTTCTTT. Its translation: CSVEDHFSGLRTEAFF. J is TRBJ1-1 and V is TRBV29-1; D remains ambiguous. The V and J ends lost 0 bases and 5 bases respectively, with 19 bases between them. This CDR3 has 16 residues. Germline CDR1 and CDR2: SQVTM and ANQGSEA.

This sequence joins TRBV27 and TRBJ1-6, with D tentatively TRBD1 (5 bases). This CDR3 contains 15 residues. CDR1 is MNHEY, CDR2 SMNVEV, per germline (reference sequence). The ends were cut back, 4 bases at V and 6 bases at J, with 13 bases in the middle. The CDR3 loop is CASSWGVGGNSPLHF. The DNA of the CDR3 is TGTGCCAGCAGTTGGGGGGTTGGGGGTAATTCACCCCTCCACTTT.

The chain links TRBV7-9 to TRBJ2-3; tentatively, D is TRBD1 (6 bases). Trimming took off 4 bases at V and 1 base at J, with 12 bases between the two ends. The CDR3 sequence is 15 residues long. Germline CDR1 is SEHNR and CDR2 is FQNEAQ (reference sequence). In DNA, the CDR3 is TGTGCCAGCAGCTCTGAGGGGGTTCGCACAGATACGCAGTATTTT. Amino acid sequence: CASSSEGVRTDTQYF.

The chain carries TRBV28 and TRBJ2-7, with a weak D call TRBD2 (5 bases). V lost 3 bases to trimming and J lost 6 bases, with 12 bases between them. This CDR3 is 13 amino acids long. CDR1 is MDHEN, CDR2 SYDVKM, per germline. CDR3 bases: TGTGCCAGCAGTTTGCCTAGCCTCGGCGAGCAGTACTTC. It yields the protein CASSLPSLGEQYF.

The chain couples TRBV9 to TRBJ1-1, with D uncertain. The germline gives CDR1 SGDLS, CDR2 YYNGEE. Trimming removed 1 base from V and 0 bases from J, with 4 bases in between. The CDR3 consists of 13 residues. In DNA form, the CDR3 reads TGTGCCAGCAGCGTAAGCCTGAACACTGAAGCTTTCTTT. As protein: CASSVSLNTEAFF. The variable domain in full, completed from reference TRBV9 and TRBJ1-1, reads DSGVTQTPKHLITATGQRVTLRCSPRSGDLSVYWYQQSLDQGLQFLIQYYNGEERAKGNILERFSAQQFPDLHSELNLSSLELGDSALYFCASSVSLNTEAFFGQGTRLTVV.

This chain joins TRBV10-3 and TRBJ2-5, with D uncertain. This CDR3 contains 13 residues. CDR1 ENHRY and CDR2 SYGVKD come from the germline V gene. V was cut by 2 bases and J by 5 bases, with 9 bases left in between. CDR3 DNA sequence: TGTGCCATCAGTGAGGGATCGGCCGAGACCCAGTACTTC. This codes for CAISEGSAETQYF.